Described below is a single TCR beta chain sequence and its context. The CDR3 spans 13 residues. The V and J ends lost 9 bases and 1 base, in that order; junction bases with no gene match: 2. Germline lookup yields CDR1 SGDLS and CDR2 YYNGEE. This entry is derived from a study of shared clonotypes between healthy human individuals. Study-wide background: Researchers drew samples from a couple of women and a few men aged 18 to 49.

TCRdb keeps only in-frame clones here, not all; method: immunoSEQ multiplex PCR. The repertoire holds some 500,000 clones, 65% to 80% seen once, with about 12% in the top ten. The sequence was collected from a woman in her 40s in good health. Some clones in this sample may be carry-over from other donors' samples. Sequenced sample: PBMCs. The rearrangement uses TRBV9 and TRBJ2-2; 8 bases map to TRBD2. As DNA, the CDR3 is TGTGCCACCCGGGAGGGGAACACCGGGGAGCTGTTTTTT. Translation: CATREGNTGELFF.